These 7 T cell receptor beta chains originate from one sample sequenced in a study of blood T cell repertoires in COVID-19. The data were produced by immunoSEQ multiplex PCR, yet TCRdb's version contains in-frame clones alone and is incomplete. In the table there are about 64,000 clones, approximately 90% of which are singletons. Sequences were obtained from peripheral blood. These receptors were taken from a human donor in a cohort sampled during active COVID-19.

The chain links TRBV19 to TRBJ2-2, with 9 bases fitting TRBD1. V dropped 6 bases and J dropped 1; count of bases not matched to a gene: 9. Germline V gene sequence: CDR1 LNHDA, CDR2 SQIVND (reference sequence). The CDR3 consists of 17 residues. CDR3 sequence (DNA): TGTGCCAGTAGCCCACCTCACAGGGGGCAGAACACCGGGGAGCTGTTTTTT. This encodes CASSPPHRGQNTGELFF.

The rearrangement uses TRBV10-3 and TRBJ1-2, with unresolved D. Deletions cut 2 bases from V and 3 bases from J, with 10 bases between. The CDR3 covers 14 residues. Germline CDR1 ENHRY, CDR2 SYGVKD. CDR3 region: CAISERGSDYGYTF. The CDR3 DNA follows: TGTGCCATCAGTGAGAGAGGGTCCGACTATGGCTACACCTTC.

The chain uses TRBV5-1 and TRBJ2-3, with 10 bases matching TRBD1. V dropped 4 bases and J dropped 5; count of bases not matched to a gene: 10. The CDR3 consists of 16 residues. Per the germline V gene, CDR1 is SGHRS and CDR2 is YFSETQ. The CDR3 here is CASSRRTGGRIDTQYF. CDR3 coding DNA: TGCGCCAGCAGCCGGCGGACAGGGGGGCGTATAGATACGCAGTATTTT.

J is TRBJ2-1 and V is TRBV4-3; 7 bases agree with TRBD2. In germline, CDR1 is LGHNA, CDR2 YSLEER. This CDR3 comprises 17 residues. Trimming cost V 0 bases and J 4 bases; bases outside gene matches: 9. The CDR3 region is CASSQDRASGSYNEQFF. DNA of the CDR3: TGCGCCAGCAGCCAAGATAGGGCTAGCGGCTCGTACAATGAGCAGTTCTTC.

The chain combines TRBV6-2 or TRBV6-3 with TRBJ1-4; the D gene is possibly TRBD1 (6 bases). V was shortened by 2 bases and J by 8 bases, with 15 bases between the two germline ends. This CDR3 spans 15 amino acids. The germline gives CDR1 MNHEY, CDR2 SVGEGT. Here the CDR3 reads CASSYPDAGVEKLFF. CDR3 sequence (DNA): TGTGCCAGCAGTTACCCGGACGCAGGGGTCGAAAAACTGTTTTTT.

This clone was seen a single time. The chain combines TRBV6-1 with TRBJ1-4; D is undetermined. In germline, CDR1 is MNHNS, CDR2 SASEGT. The CDR3 consists of 15 residues. Trimming took off 1 base at V and 8 bases at J, with 14 bases between the two ends. The CDR3: CASSEDLQASEKLFF. The CDR3 nucleotides read TGTGCCAGCAGTGAAGACCTCCAGGCCTCCGAAAAACTGTTTTTT.

V usage is TRBV5-1 and J usage is TRBJ2-4; 7 bases agree with TRBD1. This CDR3 is 14 amino acids long. CDR1 and CDR2 from the germline V gene are SGHRS and YFSETQ. Trimming at V came to 5 bases and at J to 4 bases, leaving 6 bases not matched to a gene. The CDR3 bases are TGCGCCAGCAGTGAGACAGGGTCAAAAAACATTCAGTACTTC. Translation: CASSETGSKNIQYF.